This T cell receptor beta chain derives from a study of T cells after yellow fever vaccination. TCRdb ran MiXCR on the 5' RACE reads and lists one entry per CDR3 protein. In the table there are around 230,000 distinct CDR3 sequences, about 7% of which are singletons. Per the germline V gene, CDR1 is SGHRS and CDR2 is YFSETQ. The length of the CDR3 is 15 residues. V was pared by 0 bases and J by 4 bases, with 6 bases of the junction left unmatched. This clonotype was seen at least ten times. The V gene is TRBV5-1, the J gene TRBJ2-7; 8 nucleotides match TRBD1. Material: CD4+ T cells sorted from PBMCs, obtained on the day of the yellow fever booster vaccination. This sequence was found in a man in his thirties or forties who received the YFV17D yellow fever vaccine. The CDR3 DNA reads as TGCGCCAGCAGCTTGGTGATCCAGGGGGCTTACGAGCAGTACTTC. This codes for CASSLVIQGAYEQYF. The full variable domain, with the rest looked up from reference TRBV5-1 and TRBJ2-7, is KAGVTQTPRYLIKTRGQQVTLSCSPISGHRSVSWYQQTPGQGLQFLFEYFSETQRNKGNFPGRFSGRQFSNSRSEMNVSTLELGDSALYLCASSLVIQGAYEQYFGPGTRLTVT.